These 10 T cell receptor beta chains came from one sample sequenced in a study of shared clonotypes between healthy human individuals. Sequencing was performed with immunoSEQ multiplex PCR; in TCRdb, only in-frame clones are kept and a portion is missing. This sample yields over a million clones, of which roughly 96% are seen a single time; roughly 1.2% belongs to the top ten. The sequenced sample was naive CD4+ T cells sorted from blood. Subset denoted: CD45RA+ positively selected. Source of these receptors: a man younger than 45 in good health.

The rearrangement uses TRBV19 and TRBJ2-5; the D gene is possibly TRBD1 (6 bases). This CDR3 comprises 14 residues. The V gene's germline CDR1 is LNHDA and CDR2 SQIVND (reference sequence). Trimming took off 3 bases at V and 5 bases at J, with 13 bases between the two ends. The CDR3 here is CASSMWAGDETQYF. In DNA form, the CDR3 reads TGTGCCAGTAGTATGTGGGCAGGGGATGAGACCCAGTACTTC.

V and J are TRBV27 and TRBJ2-1, with D unclear. This CDR3 spans 19 amino acids. V was clipped by 4 bases and J by 0 bases, with 22 bases between them. In germline, CDR1 is MNHEY, CDR2 SMNVEV (reference sequence). CDR3 protein: CASSSRALSAIRSYNEQFF. The CDR3, as DNA: TGTGCCAGCAGTTCAAGGGCCTTATCAGCTATCCGCTCCTACAATGAGCAGTTCTTC.

The sample holds one count of this clone. The CDR3 reads CASSEPSGSFPDTQYF. Here the CDR3 DNA reads TGCGCCAGCAGTGAGCCTAGCGGGAGTTTCCCAGATACGCAGTATTTT. The chain combines TRBV10-1 with TRBJ2-3, with TRBD2 identical over 10 bases. Trimming removed 2 bases from V and 4 bases from J; junction bases left unmatched: 6. CDR1 and CDR2 (germline): WNHNN, SYGVQD (reference sequence). This CDR3 contains 16 residues.

The genes are TRBV12-5 and TRBJ2-3; 8 bases match TRBD2. The V gene's germline CDR1 is LGHNT and CDR2 FRNRAP. The CDR3 runs 15 residues. V dropped 2 bases and J dropped 2; count of bases not matched to a gene: 3. This chain's CDR3 is CASGLRAGATDTQYF. DNA for the CDR3: TGTGCTAGTGGTTTGCGAGCGGGGGCCACAGATACGCAGTATTTT. Full variable domain (outside the CDR3, taken from reference TRBV12-5 and TRBJ2-3): DARVTQTPRHKVTEMGQEVTMRCQPILGHNTVFWYRQTMMQGLELLAYFRNRAPLDDSGMPKDRFSAEMPDATLATLKIQPSEPRDSAVYFCASGLRAGATDTQYFGPGTRLTVL.

The gene calls are TRBV5-6 and TRBJ2-2; D is unresolved. Trimming shortened V by 9 bases and J by 4 bases, and 1 base separated the two germline ends. Germline CDR1 and CDR2: SGHDT and YYEEEE. The CDR3 has 9 residues. The chain's CDR3 is CAITGELFF. The CDR3 bases are TGTGCCATCACCGGGGAGCTGTTTTTT.

This clone was seen just once. The same CDR3 arises from other DNA sequences in this sample as well. The V gene is TRBV19, the J gene TRBJ2-7; no clear D gene. The CDR3 is 12 amino acids. V lost 3 bases to trimming and J lost 6 bases, with 9 bases between them. Germline V gene lookup returns CDR1 LNHDA and CDR2 SQIVND (reference sequence). The CDR3 spells CASSILGREQYF. CDR3 in DNA: TGTGCCAGTAGTATCCTAGGGCGCGAGCAGTACTTC.

The rearrangement joins TRBV4-3 to TRBJ2-3, with TRBD2 identical over 11 bases. With V trimmed by 0 bases and J by 4 bases, 0 bases remained unmatched. CDR1 and CDR2 from the germline V gene are LGHNA and YSLEER. The CDR3 is 15 amino acids. CDR3 in amino acids: CASSQELAGADTQYF. Written as DNA, the CDR3 is TGCGCCAGCAGCCAAGAACTAGCGGGAGCAGATACGCAGTATTTT.

The chain joins TRBV18 to TRBJ2-7; no reliable D call. Germline CDR1 is KGHSH and CDR2 is LQKENI. CDR3 length equals 14 residues. V was clipped by 3 bases and J by 4 bases, with 13 bases between them. CDR3 DNA: TGTGCCAGCTCACCGTACACCAAATCTTACGAGCAGTACTTC. It translates to CASSPYTKSYEQYF.

This clone came up a few times. The chain has TRBV9 and TRBJ1-2; 7 bases agree with TRBD1. The CDR3 is 13 residues long. V was clipped by 4 bases and J by 6 bases; unmatched bases: 6. The germline V gene encodes CDR1 SGDLS and CDR2 YYNGEE. CDR3 loop: CASSINRGDGYTF. DNA for the CDR3: TGTGCCAGCAGCATAAACAGGGGCGATGGCTACACCTTC.

This clone was observed a handful of times. The chain recombines TRBV15 with TRBJ1-5, with D hard to call. V lost 0 bases and J 2 bases, leaving 11 bases between the germline ends. Germline values: CDR1 LNHNV, CDR2 YYDKDF (reference sequence). CDR3 size: 16 residues. The DNA for the CDR3 is TGTGCCACCAGCAGAGATTCGGAGATGGGCAATCAGCCCCAGCATTTT. It yields the protein CATSRDSEMGNQPQHF.